This is a list of T cell receptor beta chains from one sample in a study of regulatory T cells in long-lasting Graves disease. TCRdb reprocessed the multiplex PCR reads with MiXCR, giving one entry per CDR3 protein. The sample consists of 400,000 to 550,000 distinct CDR3 sequences, 16% of them appearing once. Another study also made use of these data, one on T cells in Graves' hyperthyroidism and ophthalmopathy.

Here the sequenced sample was peripheral blood mononuclear cells (PBMCs), taken at new diagnosis, from a patient treated with antithyroid drugs. Receptors were obtained from a woman between 25 and 40 years old with Graves disease. Each CDR3 is given with its conserved first and last residue. The D gene is left open where the match is weak. Some rows mark clone size as missing; the rest say once, few, many or name a class of expanded clone.

TRBJ2-7	NA	TRBV18	NA	CASSPPLKVTTYEQYF	TGTGCCAGCTCACCACCCCTGAAGGTCACCACCTACGAGCAGTACTTC
TRBJ2-1	NA	TRBV2	NA	CASSEPGWPTYNEQFF	TGTGCCAGCAGTGAACCGGGATGGCCTACCTACAATGAGCAGTTCTTC
TRBJ2-3	NA	TRBV10-3	NA	CAISEFTTDTQYF	TGTGCCATCAGTGAGTTCACCACAGATACGCAGTATTTT
TRBJ2-1	NA	TRBV7-9	many	CASDGGSYNEQFF	TGTGCCAGCGACGGCGGCTCCTACAATGAGCAGTTCTTC
TRBJ2-1	TRBD2	TRBV11-3	many	CASSSGGLAPYNEQFF	TGTGCCAGCAGCTCGGGGGGACTAGCGCCCTACAATGAGCAGTTCTTC
TRBJ2-1	TRBD2	TRBV6-1	many	CASRRASGSSYNEQFF	TGTGCCAGCCGGAGGGCTAGCGGTAGCTCCTACAATGAGCAGTTCTTC
TRBJ1-1	NA	TRBV13	many	CASSLFKSRDTEAFF	TGTGCCAGCAGCTTATTTAAGAGTAGGGACACTGAAGCTTTCTTT
TRBJ2-1	TRBD2	TRBV7-9	many	CASSFSGRGSLNEQFF	TGTGCCAGCAGCTTTAGCGGGAGGGGAAGTCTGAATGAGCAGTTCTTC
TRBJ1-4	NA	TRBV28	many	CASSRTGGRGEKLFF	TGTGCCAGCAGTCGCACAGGAGGCAGGGGTGAAAAACTGTTTTTT
TRBJ2-3	TRBD2	TRBV4-2	NA	CASSQEGTSGTDTQYF	TGTGCCAGCAGCCAAGAAGGGACTAGCGGCACAGATACGCAGTATTTT
TRBJ1-5	NA	TRBV14	NA	CASSASLNQPQHF	TGTGCCAGCAGCGCATCGCTTAATCAGCCCCAGCATTTT
TRBJ1-5	TRBD1	TRBV4-1	NA	CASSPLGQGALGNQPQHF	TGCGCCAGCAGCCCCCTTGGACAGGGGGCTTTGGGCAATCAGCCCCAGCATTTT
TRBJ2-7	TRBD2	TRBV7-2	NA	CASSLVSGGYEQYF	TGTGCCAGCAGCTTAGTTAGCGGGGGCTACGAGCAGTACTTC
TRBJ2-2	TRBD2	TRBV3-1	few	CASSWTSGRANTGELFF	TGTGCCAGCAGCTGGACTAGCGGGAGGGCGAACACCGGGGAGCTGTTTTTT
TRBJ2-1	NA	TRBV14	NA	CASSQARRPSGSYNEQFF	TGTGCCAGCAGCCAAGCAAGACGACCAAGCGGCTCCTACAATGAGCAGTTCTTC
TRBJ1-2	NA	TRBV12-3/TRBV12-4	many	CASSPGRGYTF	TGTGCCAGCAGTCCCGGTCGGGGCTACACCTTC
TRBJ1-2	NA	TRBV30	many	CAWSGVINGPHF	TGTGCCTGGAGTGGGGTCATCAATGGCCCGCACTTC
TRBJ2-2	NA	TRBV7-3	many	CASSSGGGNGELFF	TGTGCCAGCAGTTCCGGAGGCGGTAACGGCGAGCTGTTTTTT
TRBJ1-2	NA	TRBV28	many	CASSLGSSYGYTF	TGTGCCAGCAGTTTAGGCAGTAGCTATGGCTACACCTTC
TRBJ2-1	TRBD1	TRBV12-3/TRBV12-4	many	CASSPHRGPYNEQFF	TGTGCCAGCAGTCCTCACAGGGGCCCCTACAATGAGCAGTTCTTC
TRBJ2-7	NA	TRBV12-3/TRBV12-4	NA	CASRWTDISYEQYF	TGTGCCAGCCGGTGGACGGATATCTCCTACGAGCAGTACTTC
TRBJ2-4	TRBD1	TRBV11-2	NA	CASSLEIAQGVSF	TGTGCCAGCAGCTTAGAAATCGCGCAGGGGGTTTCGTTC
TRBJ1-1	NA	TRBV11-2	NA	CASSFDKTEAFF	TGTGCCAGCAGCTTCGACAAGACTGAAGCTTTCTTT
TRBJ1-6	TRBD1	TRBV5-1	many	CASSFALMETGFNSPLHF	TGCGCCAGCAGCTTCGCCTTGATGGAGACAGGGTTCAATTCACCCCTCCACTTT
TRBJ2-1	NA	TRBV5-5	NA	CASSPRGTEQFF	TGTGCCAGCAGCCCCCGGGGTACTGAGCAGTTCTTC
TRBJ1-4	NA	TRBV29-1	NA	CSVRTANGKLFF	TGCAGCGTGAGGACAGCCAACGGAAAACTGTTTTTT
TRBJ2-7	NA	TRBV20-1	NA	CSAHGETYEQYF	TGCAGTGCTCACGGGGAGACCTACGAGCAGTACTTC
TRBJ2-7	TRBD2	TRBV7-2	many	CASSFTSGRVNEQYF	TGTGCCAGCAGCTTTACTAGCGGGAGGGTCAACGAGCAGTACTTC
TRBJ2-1	TRBD2	TRBV7-2	NA	CASSLIALAGVGEQFF	TGTGCCAGCAGCTTAATCGCCCTAGCGGGAGTAGGAGAGCAGTTCTTC
TRBJ1-4	NA	TRBV28	many	CASRSQGGGEKLFF	TGTGCCAGCAGATCACAGGGTGGAGGTGAAAAACTGTTTTTT
TRBJ2-5	NA	TRBV6-2/TRBV6-3	many	CASSYVLGETQYF	TGTGCCAGCAGTTACGTGCTGGGAGAGACCCAGTACTTC
TRBJ2-4	NA	TRBV7-2	many	CASSLPDPGQEYF	TGTGCCAGCAGCTTACCCGATCCGGGACAAGAGTACTTC
TRBJ1-1	NA	TRBV10-3	many	CAISGVGENTEAFF	TGTGCCATCAGTGGGGTCGGGGAAAACACTGAAGCTTTCTTT
TRBJ2-2	NA	TRBV11-2	few	CASSFIRGGELFF	TGTGCCAGCAGCTTTATCCGTGGCGGGGAGCTGTTTTTT
TRBJ2-5	NA	TRBV28	many	CASSLYGGRETQYF	TGTGCCAGCAGTTTATATGGGGGTCGGGAGACCCAGTACTTC
TRBJ2-1	NA	TRBV12-3/TRBV12-4	few	CASSLTPYNEQLF	TGTGCCAGCAGTCTAACACCGTACAATGAGCAGCTCTTC
TRBJ2-3	NA	TRBV10-3	NA	CAISESGADTQYF	TGTGCCATCAGTGAGTCTGGGGCAGATACGCAGTATTTT
TRBJ2-7	TRBD1	TRBV5-1	many	CASSGGQGAGASYEQYF	TGCGCCAGCAGCGGGGGACAGGGGGCGGGAGCGTCCTACGAGCAGTACTTC
TRBJ2-1	NA	TRBV3-1	many	CASSQGGRANEQFF	TGTGCCAGCAGCCAAGGGGGTAGGGCCAATGAGCAGTTCTTC
TRBJ1-3	TRBD1	TRBV10-1	NA	CASSEEDRANTIYF	TGCGCCAGCAGTGAGGAGGACAGGGCGAACACCATATATTTT
TRBJ2-1	NA	TRBV11-2	many	CASSSLTTNEQFF	TGTGCCAGCAGCAGCCTCACTACAAATGAGCAGTTCTTC
TRBJ1-5	NA	TRBV2	many	CASSEAWGQPQHF	TGTGCCAGCAGTGAAGCTTGGGGTCAGCCCCAGCATTTT
TRBJ2-3	NA	TRBV7-2	many	CASSVGALDTQYF	TGTGCCAGCAGCGTGGGGGCTTTAGATACGCAGTATTTT
TRBJ1-3	NA	TRBV3-1	many	CASSQVKVLSGNTIYF	TGTGCCAGCAGCCAAGTTAAAGTTCTCTCTGGAAACACCATATATTTT
TRBJ2-7	NA	TRBV28	NA	CASRGGGLAGREQYF	TGTGCCAGCAGAGGAGGGGGGCTAGCTGGGAGGGAGCAGTACTTC
TRBJ1-2	NA	TRBV5-6	NA	CASSFVSGNYGYTF	TGTGCCAGCAGCTTCGTATCGGGGAACTATGGCTACACCTTC
TRBJ1-4	NA	TRBV12-3/TRBV12-4	many	CASSTRTGNNEKLFF	TGTGCCAGCAGTACCCGTACAGGGAATAATGAAAAACTGTTTTTT
TRBJ2-3	NA	TRBV5-4	many	CASSISASTDTQYF	TGTGCCAGCAGCATATCTGCTAGCACAGATACGCAGTATTTT
TRBJ2-7	NA	TRBV11-1	NA	CASSSASSEQYF	TGTGCCAGCAGCTCAGCCTCTAGCGAGCAGTACTTC
TRBJ2-5	NA	TRBV20-1	few	CSSGTARKETQYF	TGCAGCTCTGGGACCGCCCGAAAAGAGACCCAGTACTTC
TRBJ1-2	TRBD1	TRBV6-1	many	CASSGRQGTNYGYTF	TGTGCCAGCAGTGGCCGACAGGGTACCAACTATGGCTACACCTTC
TRBJ2-1	NA	TRBV24-1	few	CATQDWTYNEQFF	TGTGCCACCCAGGACTGGACCTACAATGAGCAGTTCTTC